What follows is one TCR beta chain and its context. Its specificity is not known. TCRdb keeps only in-frame clones here, not all; method: immunoSEQ multiplex PCR. The repertoire consists of some 200,000 clones, with approximately 94% occurring once and the leading ten covering around 1.7%. The data were obtained in a study of T cell responses to AZD1222 COVID-19 vaccine. Study-wide results and caveats: The study reported that nearly half of spike-specific TCRs target unmutated variant regions. Spike-specific TCR breadth and depth rose after two AZD1222 doses. Only six people who got AZD1222 tested seropositive at baseline. With dominance at 160-218 and 743-854, vaccine-associated CD4 TCRs spanned spike.

The V gene's germline CDR1 is KGHSH and CDR2 LQKENI. This CDR3 contains 12 residues. V lost 3 bases, J lost 7 bases, and 10 bases lay in between. This material consisted of peripheral blood, taken 28 days after the second dose of the MenACWY control vaccine. The rearrangement uses TRBV18 and TRBJ2-7; maybe TRBD2 (7 bases). The sequence was obtained from an adult who received the MenACWY meningococcal vaccine as a control. The CDR3 region has the DNA TGTGCCAGCTCACCGGGGGGGCAAGAGCAGTACTTC. Amino acids: CASSPGGQEQYF.